This T cell receptor (beta chain) was sequenced in a study of early stage breast cancer tumors. The method was immunoSEQ multiplex PCR; TCRdb's version includes in-frame clones alone and lacks a portion of them. The repertoire holds 10,000 or so clones, with 60% to 85% as singletons. The CDR3 loop spans 12 amino acids. V lost 6 bases to trimming and J lost 4 bases, with 6 bases between them. CDR1 and CDR2 (germline): MDHEN, SYDVKM. Often roughly 90-310 mg of normal breast tissue was needed for DNA. J is TRBJ2-2 and V is TRBV28, with D possibly TRBD2 on 5 matching bases. The sequenced material came from normal breast tissue next to the tumor. This sequence originates from a person in their 40s with breast cancer. CDR3 sequence: CASRDFTGELFF. CDR3 nucleotide sequence: TGTGCCAGCAGGGACTTCACCGGGGAGCTGTTTTTT.